These 15 T cell receptor beta chains came from one sample sequenced in a study of T and B cells in COVID-19 patients. Multiplex PCR with BIOMED2 TRB-A/B primer pools amplified TRB rearrangements. Each CDR3 protein gets one entry after TCRdb re-called the multiplex PCR reads with MiXCR. The sample lists 17,000 or so distinct CDR3 sequences; under 35% were seen once. Each TRB amplification used about 220-500 ng of genomic DNA from blood. Material: blood. The receptors come from a human donor who had recovered from COVID-19.

This clonotype was seen many times. CDR3 amino acids: CASSISASGSKTQYF. Written as DNA, the CDR3 is TGTGCCAGTAGTATTTCGGCTAGCGGGAGCAAGACCCAGTACTTC. The chain recombines TRBV19 with TRBJ2-5; TRBD2 matches at 10 bases. The length of the CDR3 is 15 residues. Trimming at V came to 3 bases and at J to 6 bases, leaving 7 bases not matched to a gene. Germline assignment: CDR1 LNHDA and CDR2 SQIVND (reference sequence). The full variable domain, rest sourced from reference TRBV19 and TRBJ2-5, is DGGITQSPKYLFRKEGQNVTLSCEQNLNHDAMYWYRQDPGQGLRLIYYSQIVNDFQKGDIAEGYSVSREKKESFPLTVTSAQKNPTAFYLCASSISASGSKTQYFGPGTRLLVL.

This clonotype has just a few counts. V and J are TRBV7-9 and TRBJ2-1; 10 bases are shared with TRBD2. Germline V gene sequence: CDR1 SEHNR, CDR2 FQNEAQ (reference sequence). With 0 bases clipped from V and 9 bases from J, the junction kept 11 bases outside the gene matches. The CDR3 is made up of 17 amino acids. This CDR3 is CASSLANGPSGSAEQFF. In nucleotides, the CDR3 is TGTGCCAGCAGCTTAGCCAATGGTCCTAGCGGGAGTGCTGAGCAGTTCTTC.

This clonotype was observed at least ten times. The chain employs TRBV18 and TRBJ2-7; weak D call: TRBD2 (5 bases). The CDR3 has 12 amino acids. The V and J ends lost 3 bases and 6 bases respectively, with 9 bases between them. The germline V gene has CDR1 KGHSH and CDR2 LQKENI. The CDR3 region has the DNA TGTGCCAGCTCACCGGAGGTTAGCGAGCAGTACTTC. It encodes CASSPEVSEQYF.

This clonotype was counted only a few times. V and J are TRBV7-9 and TRBJ2-1, with D perhaps assigned TRBD1 or TRBD2 (5 bases each). The germline CDR1 and CDR2 sequences are SEHNR and FQNEAQ (reference sequence). CDR3 size: 12 residues. The CDR3 nucleotides are TGTACCACTCGGGACCGCTACAATGAGCAGTTCTTC. This encodes CTTRDRYNEQFF.

In the case of this clonotype: Since a much larger clone is just one base distant, this may be a read error. The gene calls are TRBV27 and TRBJ1-6; 7 bases agree with TRBD1. The CDR3 has 18 amino acids. The germline gives CDR1 MNHEY, CDR2 SMNVEV (reference sequence). V trimming: 5 bases; J trimming: 3 bases; junction bases outside the gene matches: 13. In nucleotides, the CDR3 is TGTGCCAGCAGTACCCGGGACAGAGCGAGCTTCTATAATTCACCCCTCCACTTT. Amino acids: CASSTRDRASFYNSPLHF.

This clonotype was seen a few times. The chain uses TRBV18 and TRBJ1-1; D ambiguous. V was cut by 8 bases and J by 7 bases, with 17 bases left in between. The germline V gene has CDR1 KGHSH and CDR2 LQKENI. The CDR3 covers 13 residues. CDR3 amino acids: CASTPGELGEAFF. The CDR3, as DNA: TGTGCCAGCACCCCAGGAGAACTTGGTGAAGCTTTCTTT.

This clonotype is labeled medium-sized (0.01 to 0.1%). The V gene is TRBV30, the J gene TRBJ2-1; perhaps TRBD1 as D (5 bases). Deletions cut 0 bases from V and 2 bases from J, with 8 bases between. The CDR3 loop spans 14 amino acids. CDR1 is GTSNPN, CDR2 SVGIG, per germline (reference sequence). The CDR3 loop is CAWSVWGTYNEQFF. The CDR3 DNA follows: TGTGCCTGGAGTGTCTGGGGCACCTACAATGAGCAGTTCTTC.

Ten or more counts support this clonotype. J is TRBJ2-3 and V is TRBV19; D may be TRBD2 (6 bases). The germline gives CDR1 LNHDA, CDR2 SQIVND (reference sequence). Trimming pared 3 bases from V and 4 bases from J, leaving 20 bases between. The CDR3 has 17 residues. This chain's CDR3 is CASSILTEASDSDTQYF. CDR3 DNA sequence: TGTGCCAGTAGTATCCTCACCGAGGCTAGCGATTCAGATACGCAGTATTTT.

This clonotype is medium-sized (0.01 to 0.1%) within its sample. The chain joins TRBV6-2 or TRBV6-3 to TRBJ2-6; TRBD1 agrees at 7 bases. The CDR3 is 16 amino acids. CDR1 and CDR2 from the germline V gene are MNHEY and SVGEGT. Losses at the gene ends were 6 bases for V and 1 base for J; bases not matched to a gene: 6. CDR3 loop: CASRDRVASGANVLTF. CDR3 coding DNA: TGTGCCAGCAGAGACAGGGTTGCTTCTGGGGCCAACGTCCTGACTTTC.

This clonotype was recorded a few times. V usage is TRBV12-3 or TRBV12-4 and J usage is TRBJ1-5; TRBD1 agrees at 7 bases. The V and J ends lost 8 bases and 3 bases, in that order; junction bases with no gene match: 7. The CDR3 has 14 amino acids. Written as DNA, the CDR3 is TGTGCCAGCGGCCCGACAGGGCTCAATCAGCCCCAGCATTTT. Residues: CASGPTGLNQPQHF.

J is TRBJ2-1 and V is TRBV7-2, with D possibly being TRBD1 (5 bases). V lost 5 bases and J lost 2, with 19 bases in between. Germline V CDR1 and CDR2: SGHTA, FQGNSA. This CDR3 has 17 amino acids. The CDR3 here is CASSAQVGAGTYNEQFF. For the CDR3, the DNA is TGTGCCAGCAGCGCCCAGGTAGGGGCAGGGACCTACAATGAGCAGTTCTTC.

This clonotype was picked up a small number of times. This chain uses TRBV5-5 with TRBJ2-1, with D possibly called TRBD1 or TRBD2 (5 bases each). The CDR3 contains 14 residues. Per the germline V gene, CDR1 is SGHKS and CDR2 is YYEKEE (reference sequence). V lost 1 base to trimming and J lost 6 bases, with 11 bases between them. This CDR3 reads CASSLSLRGNEQFF. CDR3 DNA: TGTGCCAGCAGCTTGAGTCTGAGGGGCAATGAGCAGTTCTTC.

Points on this clonotype: Since a much larger clone is just one base distant, this may be a read error. This sequence joins TRBV18 and TRBJ2-3; 7 bases are a match to TRBD2. Trimming took 4 bases from V and 1 from J; bases not matched to a gene: 5. The CDR3 extends over 15 amino acids. CDR1 and CDR2 (germline): KGHSH, LQKENI. The CDR3 region is CASSRSAGGTDTQYF. DNA of the CDR3: TGTGCCAGCTCACGCTCGGCGGGGGGCACAGATACGCAGTATTTT.

This clonotype appeared a few times. The chain joins TRBV27 to TRBJ1-4, with D uncertain. Trimming took 7 bases from V and 4 from J, leaving 13 bases between them. CDR1 is MNHEY, CDR2 SMNVEV, per germline (reference sequence). The CDR3 sequence is 14 residues long. DNA of the CDR3: TGTGCCAGCACCCCGGACCGATATAATGAAAAACTGTTTTTT. Translated, it gives CASTPDRYNEKLFF.

Concerning this clonotype itself: Given a much more abundant clone one base away, this may be a read error. V gene TRBV12-3 or TRBV12-4 combines with J gene TRBJ2-3; TRBD2 might be the D (5 bases). This CDR3 is built from 13 residues. The CDR3 DNA reads TGTGTCAGCAGTCCGAATCGGGGTGATACGCAGTATTTT. Its translation is CVSSPNRGDTQYF.